What follows describes a single T cell receptor (beta chain). Antigen unknown. Researchers ran the PCR with 60 Vbeta and 13 Jbeta primers. Data came from immunoSEQ multiplex PCR; TCRdb stores just in-frame clones and leaves some out. The sample shows tens of thousands of clones, less than 80% of them seen only once. As for the donors, each was a healthy bone marrow donor. CDR3 length equals 15 residues. Per germline, CDR1 LNHDA and CDR2 SQIVND (reference sequence). V lost 5 bases to trimming and J lost 6 bases; unmatched junction nucleotides: 13. This record comes from a study of cytomegalovirus exposure and HLA in healthy donors. Study-level results: In an earlier analysis, productive rearrangement rates for most beta V segments clustered near 87% or 30%. The sole available immune exposure information was CMV serostatus. Among the CMV-associated chains, a few were confirmed in vitro as specific for CMV antigens.

The J gene is TRBJ2-7, the V gene TRBV19; 7 bases match TRBD1. The sequenced sample consisted of PBMCs. The sequence was obtained from a boy aged 5-17 years in good health and CMV-seropositive. The CDR3 DNA sequence: TGTGCCAGTAGTCCTTGGACAGGATCCTCGTCCGAGCAGTACTTC. This codes for CASSPWTGSSSEQYF.